The rows below give T cell receptor beta chains drawn from one sample of a study of blood T cell repertoires in COVID-19. Assay: immunoSEQ multiplex PCR; the TCRdb copy retains only in-frame clones and omits some. The repertoire has 85,000 to 100,000 clones, around 84% of them found once; the top ten carry over 10%. The sample consisted of peripheral blood. These receptors came from a woman between 55 and 75 years old in a cohort sampled during active or convalescent COVID-19. The conserved cysteine and the conserved F or W are not part of the CDR3 here.

>TRBV7-2
ASSSPSGQGAYEQY
>TRBV9
ASSPVGQGRNSPLH
>TRBV5-1
ASSPGTGGETQY
>TRBV9
ASSVGLADYNEQF
>TRBV3-1/TRBV3-2
ASSRGQGDYGYT
>TRBV5-1
ASSLTGAYEQY
>TRBV6-2/TRBV6-3
ASSSRARDRWDSPLH
>TRBV29-1
SGITGFVATDTQY
>TRBV10-3
AISEWAGEAF
>TRBV5-1
ASSLEGLAVTYNEQF
>TRBV19
ASSIAGSYNEQF
>TRBV7-8
ASSLDSTEAF